Each of the 8 T cell receptor beta chains below was sequenced from the same sample in a study of blood T cell repertoires in COVID-19. The repertoire was sequenced with immunoSEQ multiplex PCR; TCRdb's copy has only in-frame clones and lacks some. This table has about 370,000 clones, roughly nine tenths appearing once. The sequenced material came from PBMCs or T cells enriched from blood (not recorded which). Receptors were obtained from a man aged 18 to 30 who had recovered from COVID-19.

The V gene is TRBV3-1 (or the pseudogene TRBV3-2), the J gene TRBJ2-7; TRBD2 aligns across 10 bases. V shed 1 base and J 6 bases; nucleotides not matched to a gene: 18. From germline, CDR1 is LGHDT and CDR2 YNNKEL (reference sequence). The CDR3 loop spans 19 amino acids. This CDR3 is CASSQVAVNRLAGVCEQYF. For the CDR3, the DNA is TGTGCCAGCAGCCAAGTCGCCGTTAATCGACTAGCGGGCGTCTGCGAGCAGTACTTC.

The chain combines TRBV6-2 or TRBV6-3 with TRBJ1-2; TRBD1 might be the D (5 bases). The CDR3 is made up of 13 amino acids. Germline CDR1 and CDR2: MNHEY and SVGEGT. The germline V and J ends were trimmed by 0 bases and 7 bases, with 9 bases remaining between them. This chain's CDR3 is CASSYSTTGGYTF. CDR3 in DNA: TGTGCCAGCAGTTACTCAACCACAGGTGGCTACACCTTC.

The J gene is TRBJ2-7, the V gene TRBV19; 11 bases map to TRBD1. Germline V gives CDR1 LNHDA, CDR2 SQIVND (reference sequence). CDR3 length equals 14 residues. The trim removed 7 bases at V and 5 bases at J, leaving 7 bases unmatched. For the CDR3, the DNA is TGTGCCAGTAATCCGGGACAGGGGGGACACGAGCAGTACTTC. Its translation is CASNPGQGGHEQYF.

V usage is TRBV6-5 and J usage is TRBJ1-1; D call uncertain. CDR1 is MNHEY, CDR2 SVGAGI, per germline. The CDR3 consists of 14 residues. The germline V and J ends were trimmed by 2 bases and 3 bases, with 10 bases remaining between them. CDR3 nucleotide sequence: TGTGCCAGCAGTTACAGCGGAAGAGACACTGAAGCTTTCTTT. This gives the protein CASSYSGRDTEAFF.

V is TRBV4-3 and J is TRBJ1-2; D is uncertain. This CDR3 region has 16 residues. Trimming removed 1 base from V and 8 bases from J, with 20 bases in between. Germline CDR1 LGHNA, CDR2 YSLEER. The CDR3 here is CASSQVDPAQSGGYTF. Written as DNA, the CDR3 is TGCGCCAGCAGCCAAGTCGACCCTGCTCAGAGCGGAGGCTACACCTTC.

The chain carries TRBV28 and TRBJ1-5; no reliable D call. This CDR3 spans 14 amino acids. Germline V gene data show CDR1 as MDHEN and CDR2 as SYDVKM. Between the trimmed V and J ends, which lost 2 bases and 3 bases, there was a span of 8 bases. CDR3 nucleotides: TGTGCCAGCAGTTTAACAGCAATCAATCAGCCCCAGCATTTT. Protein: CASSLTAINQPQHF.

This rearrangement joins TRBV20-1 to TRBJ1-1; D is perhaps TRBD1 (5 bases). Germline V gives CDR1 DFQATT, CDR2 SNEGSKA (reference sequence). The CDR3 has 12 amino acids. The germline V and J ends were trimmed by 3 bases and 6 bases, with 11 bases remaining between them. CDR3 DNA sequence: TGCAGTGCTAGTCCCCAGGGTGCTGAAGCTTTCTTT. Protein sequence: CSASPQGAEAFF.

This clone was counted only a few times. The rearrangement joins TRBV7-9 to TRBJ1-6; D uncertain. Deletions cut 1 base from V and 6 bases from J, with 10 bases between. Germline V gene sequence: CDR1 SEHNR, CDR2 FQNEAQ (reference sequence). This CDR3 region has 15 residues. The CDR3 protein is CASSLERYLNSPLHF. CDR3 in DNA: TGTGCCAGCAGCTTAGAACGCTACCTTAATTCACCCCTCCACTTT. Drawing the rest from reference TRBV7-9 and TRBJ1-6, the complete variable domain is DTGVSQNPRHKITKRGQNVTFRCDPISEHNRLYWYRQTLGQGPEFLTYFQNEAQLEKSRLLSDRFSAERPKGSFSTLEIQRTEQGDSAMYLCASSLERYLNSPLHFGNGTRLTVT.